The 18 T cell receptor beta chains reported below all come from one sample, sequenced in a study of blood T cell repertoires in COVID-19. Assay used: immunoSEQ multiplex PCR; TCRdb lists only in-frame clones, some missing. This table has about 200,000 clones, around 85% appearing once. The specimen sequenced was PBMCs or T cells enriched from blood (not recorded which). The origin of the receptors is a woman aged 40 to 49 with acute COVID-19.

In nucleotides, the CDR3 is TGTGCCAGCAGCCAGGGAGGGCGGAATCAGCCCCAGCATTTT. Translating it yields CASSQGGRNQPQHF. The V and J genes are TRBV3-1 (or the pseudogene TRBV3-2) and TRBJ1-5; D remains unclear. The CDR3 is 14 amino acids. Germline V gene lookup returns CDR1 LGHDT and CDR2 YNNKEL (reference sequence). The V gene lost 3 bases and the J gene lost 4 bases, with 10 bases spanning the gap.

The J gene is TRBJ2-2, the V gene TRBV10-3; 9 bases are a match to TRBD2. Germline-derived CDR1 and CDR2 are ENHRY and SYGVKD. The CDR3 covers 15 residues. V lost 10 bases and J lost 5; bases outside the gene matches: 11. The CDR3 loop reads CASCKREVGTGELFF. CDR3 bases: TGTGCCAGCTGTAAGCGGGAGGTAGGAACCGGGGAGCTGTTTTTT.

This clone was counted once. CDR3: CASSRPGLAYDTQYF. DNA for the CDR3: TGTGCCAGCAGCCGGCCGGGACTAGCGTATGATACGCAGTATTTT. The chain uses TRBV4-2 and TRBJ2-3; 10 nucleotides line up with TRBD2. V trimming: 4 bases; J trimming: 6 bases; junction bases outside the gene matches: 7. This CDR3 is built from 15 residues. CDR1 is LGHNA, CDR2 YNFKEQ, per germline.

This sequence joins TRBV18 and TRBJ1-6; 7 nucleotides agree with TRBD1. From germline, CDR1 is KGHSH and CDR2 LQKENI. V shed 1 base, J shed 8 bases, and the junction held 11 bases outside the gene matches. The CDR3 sequence is 17 residues long. In nucleotides, the CDR3 is TGTGCCAGCTCACCACGGGTACAGGGGATCATGGATTCACCCCTCCACTTT. Protein product: CASSPRVQGIMDSPLHF.

CDR3 nucleotide sequence: TGTGCCAGCAGCTTAGGACAAACCTACGAGCAGTACTTC. Translation gives CASSLGQTYEQYF. The genes are TRBV11-1 and TRBJ2-7; D remains unclear. The CDR3 runs to 13 residues. Germline assignment: CDR1 SGHAT and CDR2 FQDESV (reference sequence). V was clipped by 1 base and J by 2 bases, with 6 bases between them.

This chain connects TRBV29-1 to TRBJ1-2, with D uncertain. The germline V gene has CDR1 SQVTM and CDR2 ANQGSEA. The CDR3 sequence is 12 residues long. Trimming left V 4 bases short and J 0 bases short, with 6 bases between. The CDR3 loop is CSVVRANYGYTF. As DNA, the CDR3 is TGCAGCGTTGTCCGGGCTAACTATGGCTACACCTTC. The full variable domain, rest sourced from reference TRBV29-1 and TRBJ1-2, is SAVISQKPSRDICQRGTSLTIQCQVDSQVTMMFWYRQQPGQSLTLIATANQGSEATYESGFVIDKFPISRPNLTFSTLTVSNMSPEDSSIYLCSVVRANYGYTFGSGTRLTVV.

The genes are TRBV24-1 and TRBJ2-1, with 13 bases matching TRBD2. CDR1 KGHDR and CDR2 SFDVKD come from the germline V gene. After removal of 3 bases from V and 8 bases from J, the junction contained 9 bases not matched to a gene. The CDR3 sequence is 17 residues long. CDR3 sequence reads: CATSDPHGLAGVDEQFF. The CDR3 DNA follows: TGTGCCACCAGTGATCCCCATGGACTAGCGGGAGTGGATGAGCAGTTCTTC.

The chain carries TRBV28 and TRBJ2-3; D not resolved. Trimming removed 4 bases from V and 0 bases from J, with 14 bases in between. CDR1 and CDR2 (germline): MDHEN, SYDVKM. The CDR3 is made up of 16 amino acids. The CDR3 loop is CASSSPAETSTDTQYF. The CDR3 DNA reads TGTGCCAGCAGTTCCCCCGCAGAGACAAGCACAGATACGCAGTATTTT.

J is TRBJ1-1 and V is TRBV29-1, with 11 bases fitting TRBD1. With 7 bases clipped from V and 9 bases from J, the junction kept 10 bases outside the gene matches. The CDR3 sequence is 13 residues long. CDR1 is SQVTM and CDR2 is ANQGSEA in the germline V gene. The CDR3 DNA sequence: TGCAGCGCTAATAAAGGACAGGGGGCTCAAGCTTTCTTT. Its translation: CSANKGQGAQAFF. The full variable domain, rest sourced from reference TRBV29-1 and TRBJ1-1, is SAVISQKPSRDICQRGTSLTIQCQVDSQVTMMFWYRQQPGQSLTLIATANQGSEATYESGFVIDKFPISRPNLTFSTLTVSNMSPEDSSIYLCSANKGQGAQAFFGQGTRLTVV.

This chain uses TRBV4-1 with TRBJ2-3; the match to TRBD2 covers 9 bases. Germline CDR1 MGHRA, CDR2 YSYEKL. V was pared by 3 bases and J by 3 bases, with 7 bases of the junction left unmatched. The CDR3 loop spans 16 amino acids. DNA for the CDR3: TGCGCCAGCAGCCACTCAGCGGGAGGCGGAACAGATACGCAGTATTTT. This sequence encodes CASSHSAGGGTDTQYF.

This clone was detected once. V and J are TRBV10-2 and TRBJ2-1, with 8 positions matching TRBD2. Germline V gives CDR1 WSHSY, CDR2 SAAADI. CDR3 size: 13 residues. V was clipped by 6 bases and J by 7 bases; unmatched bases: 5. The CDR3 reads CASRVPSGNEQFF. The CDR3 nucleotides are TGCGCCAGCAGGGTCCCTAGCGGGAATGAGCAGTTCTTC.

The chain combines TRBV28 with TRBJ1-4, with D maybe TRBD1 (6 bases). CDR3 length: 13 residues. CDR1 and CDR2 from the germline V gene are MDHEN and SYDVKM. Trimming cost V 5 bases and J 10 bases, with 14 bases left between them. In DNA form, the CDR3 reads TGTGCCAGCAGTCCAGACAGGAAGGCAAAACTGTTTTTT. The encoded protein is CASSPDRKAKLFF. The full variable domain, its missing parts supplied by reference TRBV28 and TRBJ1-4, is DVKVTQSSRYLVKRTGEKVFLECVQDMDHENMFWYRQDPGLGLRLIYFSYDVKMKEKGDIPEGYSVSREKKERFSLILESASTNQTSMYLCASSPDRKAKLFFGSGTQLSVL.

The J gene is TRBJ1-5, the V gene TRBV11-3, with D perhaps matching TRBD1 (5 bases). The CDR3 has 12 residues. The germline CDR1 and CDR2 sequences are SGHNT and YENEEA. V dropped 5 bases and J dropped 9 bases, with 11 bases sitting between them. This CDR3 is CASSAGRGPQHF. CDR3 nucleotide sequence: TGTGCCAGCAGCGCGGGGAGGGGGCCCCAGCATTTT.

The chain couples TRBV28 to TRBJ1-6, with 7 positions matching TRBD1. V was clipped by 4 bases and J by 4 bases; unmatched bases: 1. The CDR3 extends over 14 amino acids. Germline CDR1 is MDHEN and CDR2 is SYDVKM. The DNA for the CDR3 is TGTGCCAGCAGTTCGGGACAGTATAATTCACCCCTCCACTTT. Translating it yields CASSSGQYNSPLHF.

This clone has just one count. The V and J genes are TRBV28 and TRBJ2-7, with 8 bases aligning to TRBD1. V shed 9 bases and J 0 bases; nucleotides not matched to a gene: 1. Germline V gene sequence: CDR1 MDHEN, CDR2 SYDVKM. The CDR3 contains 12 residues. The CDR3 loop reads CASQGASYEQYF. In DNA, the CDR3 is TGTGCCAGTCAGGGGGCCTCCTACGAGCAGTACTTC.

The rearrangement uses TRBV7-9 and TRBJ2-1; TRBD1 might be the D (5 bases). V gave up 8 bases and J gave up 3 bases, with 14 bases separating them. The CDR3 is 14 residues long. The V gene's germline CDR1 is SEHNR and CDR2 FQNEAQ (reference sequence). CDR3 residues: CASPTGQGYNEQFF. In nucleotides, the CDR3 is TGTGCCAGCCCCACGGGTCAGGGCTACAATGAGCAGTTCTTC. The entire variable domain, with the rest obtained from reference TRBV7-9 and TRBJ2-1, is as follows: DTGVSQNPRHKITKRGQNVTFRCDPISEHNRLYWYRQTLGQGPEFLTYFQNEAQLEKSRLLSDRFSAERPKGSFSTLEIQRTEQGDSAMYLCASPTGQGYNEQFFGPGTRLTVL.

This clone is a singleton in its sample. This chain connects TRBV7-9 to TRBJ1-2; D is unclear. The CDR3 consists of 13 residues. V was trimmed by 5 bases and J by 1 base, leaving 8 bases between them. Germline values: CDR1 SEHNR, CDR2 FQNEAQ (reference sequence). CDR3 DNA sequence: TGTGCCAGCAGCAGCGCCATTAACTATGGCTACACCTTC. This gives the protein CASSSAINYGYTF.

This sequence joins TRBV14 and TRBJ2-7; no clear D. Germline V CDR1 and CDR2: SGHDN, FVKESK. The CDR3 extends over 14 amino acids. V lost 1 base to trimming and J lost 2 bases, with 9 bases between them. The CDR3 DNA follows: TGTGCCAGCAGCCAAGGGTTGCGGACCTACGAGCAGTACTTC. As protein: CASSQGLRTYEQYF.